The 32 T cell receptor beta chains in this list originate from one sample, sequenced in a study of T cell responses to AZD1222 COVID-19 vaccine. Clones were read by immunoSEQ multiplex PCR, and TCRdb kept only the in-frame ones, dropping some. Counted here are approximately 180,000 clones, around 89% occurring once; the ten biggest clones make up around 4.5%. Sequenced here: peripheral blood, sampled 28 days after the second dose of the MenACWY control vaccine. The origin of the receptors is an adult who received the MenACWY meningococcal vaccine as a control.

The V and J genes are TRBV7-9 and TRBJ2-3; the D gene could be TRBD1 or TRBD2 (5 bases each). Germline V gives CDR1 SEHNR, CDR2 FQNEAQ (reference sequence). Trimming took off 6 bases at V and 4 bases at J, with 20 bases between the two ends. This CDR3 region has 16 residues. CDR3 sequence (DNA): TGTGCCAGCAGGGGTTGGGGCAGGGAGATTCCAGATACGCAGTATTTT. Protein: CASRGWGREIPDTQYF.

This clone was detected only a few times. The chain carries TRBV20-1 and TRBJ1-1; TRBD1 is a possible D gene (5 bases). V dropped 6 bases and J dropped 6 bases, with 8 bases sitting between them. The CDR3 totals 10 residues. Germline loops: CDR1 DFQATT, CDR2 SNEGSKA (reference sequence). CDR3 sequence reads: CSASRAEAFF. In nucleotides, the CDR3 is TGCAGTGCCTCCAGGGCTGAAGCTTTCTTT.

The gene calls are TRBV4-3 and TRBJ2-7, with D possibly being TRBD2 (6 bases). The V gene's germline CDR1 is LGHNA and CDR2 YSLEER. The length of the CDR3 is 15 residues. Trimming took off 0 bases at V and 2 bases at J, with 11 bases between the two ends. CDR3 in amino acids: CASSQDIGRTYEQYF. The CDR3 DNA reads as TGCGCCAGCAGCCAAGATATCGGGAGAACCTACGAGCAGTACTTC.

This clone occurred once. The chain employs TRBV18 and TRBJ1-5; 7 nucleotides align to TRBD1. Trimming removed 4 bases from V and 5 bases from J; junction bases left unmatched: 8. This CDR3 is 15 amino acids long. Germline V gives CDR1 KGHSH, CDR2 LQKENI. In nucleotides, the CDR3 is TGTGCCAGCTCACGTAATTTAGGGGGCGATCAGCCCCAGCATTTT. Translating it yields CASSRNLGGDQPQHF. The entire variable domain, with the rest obtained from reference TRBV18 and TRBJ1-5, is as follows: NAGVMQNPRHLVRRRGQEARLRCSPMKGHSHVYWYRQLPEEGLKFMVYLQKENIIDESGMPKERFSAEFPKEGPSILRIQQVVRGDSAAYFCASSRNLGGDQPQHFGDGTRLSIL.

V gene TRBV9 combines with J gene TRBJ1-2; D gene unclear. V lost 0 bases, J lost 4 bases, and 10 bases lay in between. Looked up from germline, CDR1 is SGDLS and CDR2 is YYNGEE. This CDR3 is built from 14 residues. This chain's CDR3 is CASSVAQDGYGYTF. The CDR3, as DNA: TGTGCCAGCAGCGTAGCTCAGGACGGCTATGGCTACACCTTC.

The V and J genes are TRBV20-1 and TRBJ1-5; D is uncertain. The V end was cut by 0 bases, the J end by 8 bases, with 5 bases between. Germline V gene lookup returns CDR1 DFQATT and CDR2 SNEGSKA (reference sequence). The CDR3 runs 11 residues. CDR3 DNA sequence: TGCAGTGCTAGAGATGAGGAGCCCCAGCATTTT. Its translation: CSARDEEPQHF.

This clone showed up just a few times. The chain joins TRBV18 to TRBJ1-2; D perhaps matches TRBD1 (5 bases). The ends were cut back, 4 bases at V and 6 bases at J, with 12 bases in the middle. There are 13 residues in the CDR3. CDR1 is KGHSH, CDR2 LQKENI, per germline. The CDR3 spells CASSLRDLDGYTF. The CDR3 DNA sequence: TGTGCCAGCTCACTAAGGGACCTTGATGGCTACACCTTC.

The V and J genes are TRBV27 and TRBJ1-5; 9 bases fit TRBD1. The germline V gene encodes CDR1 MNHEY and CDR2 SMNVEV (reference sequence). J gave up 1 base and V 6 bases, and 7 bases lay outside the gene matches. The length of the CDR3 is 16 residues. CDR3 bases: TGTGCCAGCAGACCGACAGGGGGGAGGAGCAATCAGCCCCAGCATTTT. Protein: CASRPTGGRSNQPQHF.

The genes are TRBV11-1 and TRBJ2-4; unclear D gene. The germline V gene has CDR1 SGHAT and CDR2 FQDESV (reference sequence). The CDR3 sequence is 14 residues long. Trimming took 5 bases from V and 6 from J, leaving 14 bases between them. The CDR3 protein is CASSLGGFLNIQYF. The CDR3 region has the DNA TGTGCCAGCAGCCTGGGTGGTTTCCTAAACATTCAGTACTTC.

CDR3 coding DNA: TGCGCCAGCTCCGACGGCGGCTATGCCGAGCAGTACTTC. It is translated as CASSDGGYAEQYF. The gene calls are TRBV5-1 and TRBJ2-7; D ambiguous. Germline V gene lookup returns CDR1 SGHRS and CDR2 YFSETQ. The CDR3 is 13 residues long. Trimming stripped 7 bases from V and 6 bases from J, with 17 bases between.

The rearrangement uses TRBV29-1 and TRBJ1-1, with D unclear. The CDR3 loop spans 12 amino acids. The V end was cut by 5 bases, the J end by 3 bases, with 10 bases between. The germline V gene encodes CDR1 SQVTM and CDR2 ANQGSEA. DNA of the CDR3: TGCAGCGTTTCGGGTCGGGACACTGAAGCTTTCTTT. Its translation is CSVSGRDTEAFF.

This rearrangement joins TRBV6-5 to TRBJ1-4; possibly TRBD1 for D (5 bases). The ends were cut back, 6 bases at V and 2 bases at J, with 13 bases in the middle. The CDR3 has 15 amino acids. Germline CDR1 and CDR2: MNHEY and SVGAGI. CDR3 sequence reads: CASRQGIVTNEKLFF. The CDR3 coding sequence is TGTGCCAGCAGGCAGGGAATTGTTACTAATGAAAAACTGTTTTTT.

The chain carries TRBV27 and TRBJ1-2; possibly TRBD1 for D (6 bases). Germline loops: CDR1 MNHEY, CDR2 SMNVEV (reference sequence). CDR3 length: 12 amino acids. V was trimmed by 7 bases and J by 8 bases, leaving 14 bases between them. The CDR3 region is CASTSGGQGYTF. CDR3 in DNA: TGTGCCAGCACTTCGGGGGGACAAGGCTACACCTTC.

The chain is built from TRBV4-3 and TRBJ2-4, with 7 positions matching TRBD1. The CDR3 has 15 amino acids. Germline CDR1 is LGHNA and CDR2 is YSLEER. V gave up 1 base and J gave up 8 bases; unmatched junction bases: 8. The CDR3 sequence is CASSQGGPTGDIQYF. As DNA, the CDR3 is TGCGCCAGCAGCCAAGGGGGGCCCACAGGGGACATTCAGTACTTC.

The chain carries TRBV11-2 and TRBJ1-1; possibly TRBD1 for D (6 bases). In germline, CDR1 is SGHAT, CDR2 FQNNGV. V was cut by 3 bases and J by 7 bases, with 15 bases left in between. The CDR3 runs 14 residues. CDR3 amino acids: CASSLAGTLFEAFF. The CDR3 region has the DNA TGTGCCAGCAGCTTGGCCGGGACACTGTTTGAAGCTTTCTTT.

The rearrangement links TRBV14 to TRBJ2-7, with D unclear. The CDR3 is 12 residues long. Between the trimmed V and J ends, which lost 5 bases and 9 bases, there was a span of 14 bases. Germline lookup yields CDR1 SGHDN and CDR2 FVKESK. CDR3 loop: CASSVMESGQYF. CDR3 DNA sequence: TGTGCCAGCAGCGTAATGGAGTCCGGGCAGTACTTC.

This clone was detected only once. This rearrangement joins TRBV30 to TRBJ2-1; tentative D call: TRBD2 (5 bases). Germline lookup yields CDR1 GTSNPN and CDR2 SVGIG (reference sequence). The CDR3 consists of 13 residues. Between the trimmed V and J ends, which lost 0 bases and 10 bases, there was a span of 13 bases. CDR3 sequence (DNA): TGTGCCTGGAGTGTATTCGGGGAAGGGGAGCAGTTCTTC. Its translation is CAWSVFGEGEQFF.

The chain recombines TRBV10-3 with TRBJ2-2; D might be TRBD1 (6 bases). This CDR3 is built from 15 residues. Germline CDR1 and CDR2: ENHRY and SYGVKD. V lost 6 bases and J lost 0, with 11 bases in between. The CDR3 protein is CAISAGTPNTGELFF. In nucleotides, the CDR3 is TGTGCCATCAGCGCCGGGACACCGAACACCGGGGAGCTGTTTTTT.

The chain is built from TRBV19 and TRBJ2-7, with D perhaps TRBD2 (6 bases). Germline loops: CDR1 LNHDA, CDR2 SQIVND (reference sequence). The germline V and J ends were trimmed by 6 bases and 2 bases, with 11 bases remaining between them. This CDR3 comprises 13 residues. The CDR3 reads CASSLAPTYEQYF. The CDR3 bases are TGTGCCAGTAGCCTAGCGCCTACCTACGAGCAGTACTTC. Looking up the rest from reference TRBV19 and TRBJ2-7 gives the full variable domain: DGGITQSPKYLFRKEGQNVTLSCEQNLNHDAMYWYRQDPGQGLRLIYYSQIVNDFQKGDIAEGYSVSREKKESFPLTVTSAQKNPTAFYLCASSLAPTYEQYFGPGTRLTVT.

This clone was found once. The chain uses TRBV11-2 and TRBJ1-2; D gene uncertain. The length of the CDR3 is 14 residues. The germline V gene encodes CDR1 SGHAT and CDR2 FQNNGV. Between the trimmed V and J ends, which lost 1 base and 5 bases, there was a span of 11 bases. The CDR3 bases are TGTGCCAGCAGCTTAGGCGTCAGCCTTTATGGCTACACCTTC. It translates to CASSLGVSLYGYTF.

The CDR3 protein is CASGFRDTQYF. The CDR3 DNA sequence: TGTGCTAGTGGTTTTAGGGATACGCAGTATTTT. The V call is TRBV12-5, the J call TRBJ2-3; D gene ambiguous. CDR3 size: 11 residues. V was trimmed by 3 bases and J by 6 bases, leaving 4 bases between them. Germline CDR1 and CDR2: LGHNT and FRNRAP.

This clone was observed a handful of times. The V and J genes are TRBV11-2 and TRBJ1-2; D might be TRBD1 (5 bases). CDR1 and CDR2 from the germline V gene are SGHAT and FQNNGV. V lost 5 bases and J 2 bases, leaving 12 bases between the germline ends. The CDR3 consists of 14 residues. The CDR3 bases are TGTGCCAGCAGCCCCATGGGGCAGAACTATGGCTACACCTTC. Translated: CASSPMGQNYGYTF.

The chain links TRBV6-4 to TRBJ2-4; no clear D gene. The CDR3 extends over 14 amino acids. The germline CDR1 and CDR2 sequences are MRHNA and SNTAGT. V gave up 8 bases and J gave up 6 bases, with 17 bases separating them. Here the CDR3 DNA reads TGTGCCAGCCGTTTAATACCCCGAGGAAACATTCAGTACTTC. It yields the protein CASRLIPRGNIQYF.

This clone was detected only a few times. The chain combines TRBV7-9 with TRBJ1-4; no clear D gene. Germline lookup yields CDR1 SEHNR and CDR2 FQNEAQ (reference sequence). The CDR3 extends over 14 amino acids. V lost 2 bases, J lost 8 bases, and 12 bases lay in between. The CDR3 loop is CASSLMGLREKLFF. The CDR3 nucleotides read TGTGCCAGCAGCTTAATGGGCCTCAGGGAAAAACTGTTTTTT.

This chain joins TRBV28 and TRBJ1-1; tentative D call: TRBD1 (5 bases). The V gene lost 7 bases and the J gene lost 3 bases, with 9 bases spanning the gap. Germline assignment: CDR1 MDHEN and CDR2 SYDVKM. The CDR3 is 12 amino acids. CDR3 DNA: TGTGCCAGCAAGTCAGGGCACACTGAAGCTTTCTTT. Encoded protein: CASKSGHTEAFF.

The DNA for the CDR3 is TGTGCCAGCAGACTCCTGGGAGCGAGCCAAGAGACCCAGTACTTC. Residues: CASRLLGASQETQYF. This chain uses TRBV7-2 with TRBJ2-5, with D possibly TRBD2 on 5 matching bases. Germline CDR1 is SGHTA and CDR2 is FQGNSA. There are 15 residues in the CDR3. The V end lost 6 bases, the J end lost 1 base, and 15 bases lay between the germline ends. Full variable domain (missing parts from reference TRBV7-2 and TRBJ2-5): GAGVSQSPSNKVTEKGKDVELRCDPISGHTALYWYRQSLGQGLEFLIYFQGNSAPDKSGLPSDRFSAERTGGSVSTLTIQRTQQEDSAVYLCASRLLGASQETQYFGPGTRLLVL.

The gene calls are TRBV6-5 and TRBJ2-3, with D possibly matching TRBD1 (5 bases). Germline loops: CDR1 MNHEY, CDR2 SVGAGI. The CDR3 covers 13 residues. V was cut by 6 bases and J by 4 bases, with 11 bases left in between. The CDR3 nucleotides are TGTGCCAGCAGGACAGCCAGCCCAGATACGCAGTATTTT. This encodes CASRTASPDTQYF.

V is TRBV9 and J is TRBJ2-5, with D tentatively TRBD1 or TRBD2 (5 bases each). V dropped 3 bases and J dropped 2 bases, with 17 bases sitting between them. Germline assignment: CDR1 SGDLS and CDR2 YYNGEE. The CDR3 runs 16 residues. CDR3 residues: CASSELGASQQETQYF. The CDR3 bases are TGTGCCAGCAGCGAGTTAGGGGCTAGCCAGCAAGAGACCCAGTACTTC.

V is TRBV30 and J is TRBJ1-2; D is unresolved. Germline V gives CDR1 GTSNPN, CDR2 SVGIG (reference sequence). CDR3 length: 13 residues. The V gene lost 2 bases and the J gene lost 6 bases, with 13 bases spanning the gap. The CDR3 sequence is CAWSPRMYDGYTF. As DNA, the CDR3 is TGTGCCTGGAGTCCCAGGATGTATGATGGCTACACCTTC. The full variable domain, with the rest looked up from reference TRBV30 and TRBJ1-2, is SQTIHQWPATLVQPVGSPLSLECTVEGTSNPNLYWYRQAAGRGLQLLFYSVGIGQISSEVPQNLSASRPQDRQFILSSKKLLLSDSGFYLCAWSPRMYDGYTFGSGTRLTVV.

The chain joins TRBV3-1 (or the pseudogene TRBV3-2) to TRBJ1-4, with D possibly being TRBD1 (5 bases). Germline CDR1 and CDR2: LGHDT and YNNKEL (reference sequence). The CDR3 has 16 residues. Trimming cost V 0 bases and J 7 bases, with 15 bases left between them. In DNA, the CDR3 is TGTGCCAGCAGCCAAGATTATACCGGGACTGGTGAAAAACTGTTTTTT. It is translated as CASSQDYTGTGEKLFF.

J is TRBJ2-1 and V is TRBV19; a weak D match, TRBD2 (5 bases). Germline V lookup: CDR1 LNHDA, CDR2 SQIVND (reference sequence). The CDR3 runs to 15 residues. The germline V and J ends were trimmed by 4 bases and 0 bases, with 10 bases remaining between them. CDR3 DNA sequence: TGTGCCAGTAGTAGTATGGGGAGCTCCTACAATGAGCAGTTCTTC. Amino acids: CASSSMGSSYNEQFF.

The CDR3 nucleotides read TGTGCCAGCTCACCACCGGCGTCTATAGTGAACACTGAAGCTTTCTTT. It encodes CASSPPASIVNTEAFF. The rearrangement links TRBV18 to TRBJ1-1; D is unresolved. The CDR3 length is 16 residues. Germline V CDR1 and CDR2: KGHSH, LQKENI. Trimming took 0 bases from V and 0 from J, leaving 11 bases between them.